The 20 T cell receptor beta chains reported below all come from one sample, sequenced in a study of human T cells and chemical hapten exposure. Regarding time point: patch test 1, 2 weeks after DPC sensitization. Treatment specified: therapeutic diphenylcyclopropenone sensitization with weekly scalp DPC. MiXCR, applied by TCRdb to the RACE reads, yields one record per CDR3 protein. The sample lists roughly 74,000 distinct CDR3 sequences; 32% were seen once. The specimen was whole blood, collected in connection with sensitization to the hapten diphenylcyclopropenone (DPC). All receptors derive from a man aged 40-55 years with alopecia areata. Some clones in this sample may be carry-over from other donors' samples.

The chain couples TRBV5-4 to TRBJ1-2, with D hard to call. Trimming left V 4 bases short and J 2 bases short, with 12 bases between. Per germline, CDR1 SGHNT and CDR2 YYREEE (reference sequence). The CDR3 loop spans 14 amino acids. The DNA for the CDR3 is TGTGCCAGCAGCCACCCCGATACGAACTATGGCTACACCTTC. Encoded protein: CASSHPDTNYGYTF. The whole variable domain, filled in from reference TRBV5-4 and TRBJ1-2, reads ETGVTQSPTHLIKTRGQQVTLRCSSQSGHNTVSWYQQALGQGPQFIFQYYREEENGRGNFPPRFSGLQFPNYSSELNVNALELDDSALYLCASSHPDTNYGYTFGSGTRLTVV.

The chain joins TRBV5-1 to TRBJ2-7; tentatively, D is TRBD1 (6 bases). The V end lost 0 bases, the J end lost 0 bases, and 7 bases lay between the germline ends. The CDR3 has 14 amino acids. Looked up from germline, CDR1 is SGHRS and CDR2 is YFSETQ. CDR3 nucleotide sequence: TGCGCCAGCAGCTTGGGACAGGACTCCTACGAGCAGTACTTC. Translated, it gives CASSLGQDSYEQYF.

This clonotype was counted a few times. The chain recombines TRBV20-1 with TRBJ2-7, with D unclear. Per the germline V gene, CDR1 is DFQATT and CDR2 is SNEGSKA (reference sequence). The CDR3 is 12 amino acids. The V end lost 8 bases, the J end lost 3 bases, and 14 bases lay between the germline ends. The CDR3 DNA is TGCAGTCCACGGGTGACCATCTACGAGCAGTACTTC. Its protein product is CSPRVTIYEQYF.

The genes are TRBV20-1 and TRBJ1-1, with 7 bases matching TRBD1. The germline V gene has CDR1 DFQATT and CDR2 SNEGSKA (reference sequence). CDR3 length: 15 amino acids. V lost 0 bases to trimming and J lost 4 bases; unmatched junction nucleotides: 8. The CDR3 loop is CSARDPTGTGTEAFF. The CDR3 DNA is TGCAGTGCTAGAGACCCGACAGGGACCGGCACTGAAGCTTTCTTT.

This chain connects TRBV29-1 to TRBJ2-1; D is perhaps TRBD1 or TRBD2 (5 bases each). Germline CDR1 is SQVTM and CDR2 is ANQGSEA. Trimming took off 4 bases at V and 5 bases at J, with 15 bases between the two ends. The CDR3 is 14 residues long. CDR3 sequence: CSVGSGSIHNEQFF. The CDR3, as DNA: TGCAGCGTTGGTTCAGGGAGCATCCACAATGAGCAGTTCTTC.

This clonotype was seen many times. As DNA, the CDR3 is TGTGCCAGCAGCGCTCTAGCGGGAGCAGATACGCAGTATTTT. This encodes CASSALAGADTQYF. The chain employs TRBV7-9 and TRBJ2-3, with 10 bases that match TRBD2. Losses at the gene ends were 5 bases for V and 4 bases for J; bases not matched to a gene: 3. The CDR3 is 14 amino acids. Germline CDR1 reads SEHNR; CDR2 reads FQNEAQ (reference sequence).

The chain uses TRBV7-9 and TRBJ1-1; D call uncertain. Trimming shortened V by 1 base and J by 7 bases, and 19 bases separated the two germline ends. This CDR3 region has 16 residues. Germline-derived CDR1 and CDR2 are SEHNR and FQNEAQ (reference sequence). CDR3 sequence: CASSLGGRAPIDEAFF. DNA of the CDR3: TGTGCCAGCAGCTTAGGCGGCCGGGCTCCTATTGATGAAGCTTTCTTT.

In the case of this clonotype: Germline and junction disagree at one end, which may indicate a read error. This sequence joins TRBV20-1 and TRBJ1-1; maybe TRBD1 (5 bases). The CDR3 loop spans 15 amino acids. The germline CDR1 and CDR2 sequences are DFQATT and SNEGSKA (reference sequence). CDR3 sequence reads: CSARPPAGMNTETFF. The CDR3 DNA reads as TGCAGTGCTAGACCACCGGCAGGGATGAACACTGAAACTTTCTTT.

This clonotype has more than one count but fewer than ten. J is TRBJ2-3 and V is TRBV7-9, with D possibly being TRBD1 (5 bases). CDR3 length equals 11 residues. Germline lookup yields CDR1 SEHNR and CDR2 FQNEAQ (reference sequence). Trimming removed 5 bases at V and 15 bases at J, with 15 bases between. Here the CDR3 reads CASSADPQVYF. CDR3 in DNA: TGTGCCAGCAGCGCCGACCCACAGGTTTATTTT.

The chain couples TRBV18 to TRBJ1-4; possible D gene TRBD1, 6 bases. CDR1 is KGHSH, CDR2 LQKENI, per germline. Trimming removed 3 bases at V and 3 bases at J, with 8 bases between. This CDR3 region has 14 residues. As DNA, the CDR3 is TGTGCCAGCTCACCTCCAGGGGCTAATGAAAAACTGTTTTTT. Protein sequence: CASSPPGANEKLFF.

This clonotype was picked up a small number of times. The chain recombines TRBV5-5 with TRBJ1-4; D remains ambiguous. CDR1 is SGHKS and CDR2 is YYEKEE in the germline V gene (reference sequence). V was trimmed by 4 bases and J by 4 bases, leaving 8 bases between them. The CDR3 is 13 residues long. This CDR3 is CASSGVSNEKLFF. The CDR3 DNA is TGTGCCAGCAGCGGTGTGAGTAATGAAAAACTGTTTTTT.

This clonotype was seen only a few times. The chain combines TRBV7-9 with TRBJ1-1; D might be TRBD1 (5 bases). Germline-derived CDR1 and CDR2 are SEHNR and FQNEAQ (reference sequence). CDR3 size: 15 residues. V dropped 3 bases and J dropped 0 bases, with 11 bases sitting between them. The CDR3 region has the DNA TGTGCCAGCAGCTTCTTGACAGATATGAACACTGAAGCTTTCTTT. It is translated as CASSFLTDMNTEAFF.

The chain carries TRBV27 and TRBJ2-5; possibly TRBD2 for D (5 bases). The CDR3 totals 15 residues. The V end lost 7 bases, the J end lost 1 base, and 16 bases lay between the germline ends. Germline assignment: CDR1 MNHEY and CDR2 SMNVEV (reference sequence). CDR3 sequence (DNA): TGTGCCAGCACCCTTTTTAAGCGGCTCCAAGAGACCCAGTACTTC. The encoded protein is CASTLFKRLQETQYF.

This clonotype has more than one count but fewer than ten. The chain joins TRBV10-2 to TRBJ2-3, with TRBD2 as a possible D gene (6 bases). CDR3 size: 14 residues. V was pared by 3 bases and J by 3 bases, with 10 bases between. CDR1 is WSHSY, CDR2 SAAADI, per germline. The CDR3 spells CASSDFGTTDTQYF. In nucleotides, the CDR3 is TGCGCCAGCAGTGATTTTGGGACTACAGATACGCAGTATTTT.

J is TRBJ2-1 and V is TRBV5-4; 10 bases align to TRBD2. V lost 0 bases to trimming and J lost 4 bases; unmatched junction nucleotides: 10. Germline V gene lookup returns CDR1 SGHNT and CDR2 YYREEE (reference sequence). The CDR3 extends over 18 amino acids. The CDR3 here is CASSLAASGRGLYNEQFF. The CDR3 DNA is TGTGCCAGCAGCTTGGCCGCTAGCGGGAGAGGTTTGTACAATGAGCAGTTCTTC.

The gene calls are TRBV3-1 and TRBJ2-3; 13 bases match TRBD2. The CDR3 runs 19 residues. Germline CDR1 is LGHDT and CDR2 is YNNKEL (reference sequence). V gave up 5 bases and J gave up 2 bases; unmatched junction bases: 13. The CDR3: CASSWGRTSGSLFTDTQYF. The CDR3 bases are TGTGCCAGCAGCTGGGGGAGGACTAGCGGGAGCCTTTTCACAGATACGCAGTATTTT.

Concerning this clonotype itself: An end of the junction differs from the germline gene, which may be a read error. The gene calls are TRBV29-1 and TRBJ1-1, with D possibly matching TRBD1 (6 bases). The CDR3 is 12 amino acids. From germline, CDR1 is SQVTM and CDR2 ANQGSEA. The CDR3 spells CSVRTGFTETFF. CDR3 sequence (DNA): TGCAGCGTTCGTACAGGGTTCACTGAAACTTTCTTT.

The CDR3 DNA reads as TGCAGTGCTAATCACGTCAATGAGCAGTTCTTC. The encoded protein is CSANHVNEQFF. The V gene is TRBV20-1, the J gene TRBJ2-1; D is undetermined. V was pared by 4 bases and J by 6 bases, with 7 bases between. Germline assignment: CDR1 DFQATT and CDR2 SNEGSKA (reference sequence). This CDR3 region has 11 residues.

V usage is TRBV11-2 and J usage is TRBJ1-1, with TRBD1 identical over 9 bases. Unmatched junction bases numbered 7, after V lost 3 bases and J lost 5 bases. The CDR3 runs 15 residues. CDR1 and CDR2 (germline): SGHAT, FQNNGV. The CDR3 DNA sequence: TGTGCCAGCAGCTTGCACAGGGGGCGGGGTACTGAAGCTTTCTTT. Its protein product is CASSLHRGRGTEAFF.

The table lists this clonotype with a few counts. This CDR3 reads CASRDLPTYEQYF. For the CDR3, the DNA is TGTGCCAGCAGGGACCTACCCACCTACGAGCAGTACTTC. The V and J genes are TRBV28 and TRBJ2-7; D gene unclear. The CDR3 has 13 amino acids. Trimming pared 6 bases from V and 2 bases from J, leaving 11 bases between. The germline V gene encodes CDR1 MDHEN and CDR2 SYDVKM.